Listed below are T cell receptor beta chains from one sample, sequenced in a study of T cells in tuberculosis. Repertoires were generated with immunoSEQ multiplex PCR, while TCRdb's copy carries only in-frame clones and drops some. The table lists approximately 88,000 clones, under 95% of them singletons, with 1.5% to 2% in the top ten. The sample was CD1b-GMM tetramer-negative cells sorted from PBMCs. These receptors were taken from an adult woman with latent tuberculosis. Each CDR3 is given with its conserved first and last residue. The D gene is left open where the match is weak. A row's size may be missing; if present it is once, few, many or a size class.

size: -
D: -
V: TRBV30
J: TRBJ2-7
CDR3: CAFNPPLSSYEQYF
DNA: TGTGCCTTCAATCCCCCCTTGAGCTCCTACGAGCAGTACTTC

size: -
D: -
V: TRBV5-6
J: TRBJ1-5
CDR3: CASSLAALNQPQHF
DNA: TGTGCCAGCAGCTTGGCTGCCCTAAATCAGCCCCAGCATTTT

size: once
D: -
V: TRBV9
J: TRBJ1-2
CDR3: CASSVGTYRGYTF
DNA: TGTGCCAGCAGCGTAGGTACATACCGTGGCTACACCTTC

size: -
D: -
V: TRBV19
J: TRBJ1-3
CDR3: CASSMGRERNTIYF
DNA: TGTGCCAGTAGTATGGGCAGAGAACGAAACACCATATATTTT

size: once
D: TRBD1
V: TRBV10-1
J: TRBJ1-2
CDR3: CASSDPKSGTVYGYTF
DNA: TGCGCCAGCAGTGATCCTAAATCCGGGACAGTCTATGGCTACACCTTC

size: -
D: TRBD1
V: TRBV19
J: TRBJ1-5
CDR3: CASSIVSGGSQPQHF
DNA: TGTGCCAGTAGTATAGTTTCAGGGGGCTCTCAGCCCCAGCATTTT

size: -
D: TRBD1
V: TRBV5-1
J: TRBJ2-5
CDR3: CASSFDGTGFQETQYF
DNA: TGCGCCAGCAGCTTTGACGGGACAGGGTTTCAAGAGACCCAGTACTTC

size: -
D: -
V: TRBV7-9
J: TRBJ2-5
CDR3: CASSPTVYQETQYF
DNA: TGTGCCAGCAGCCCGACAGTGTACCAAGAGACCCAGTACTTC

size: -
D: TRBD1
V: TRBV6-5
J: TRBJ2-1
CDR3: CASSYAQQGNEQFF
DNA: TGTGCCAGCAGTTACGCACAACAGGGGAATGAGCAGTTCTTC

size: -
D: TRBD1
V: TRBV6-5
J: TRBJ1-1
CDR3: CASSYGTGVMNTEAFF
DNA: TGTGCCAGCAGTTATGGGACAGGGGTAATGAACACTGAAGCTTTCTTT

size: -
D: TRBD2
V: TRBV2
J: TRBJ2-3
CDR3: CASTSGGAGTQYF
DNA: TGTGCCAGCACTAGCGGGGGGGCCGGGACGCAGTATTTT

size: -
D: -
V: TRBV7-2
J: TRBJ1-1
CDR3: CASSLDPVTEAFF
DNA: TGTGCCAGCAGCTTAGATCCAGTCACTGAAGCTTTCTTT

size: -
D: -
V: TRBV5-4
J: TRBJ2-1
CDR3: CASGTSSYNEQFF
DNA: TGTGCCAGCGGCACTAGCAGCTACAATGAGCAGTTCTTC

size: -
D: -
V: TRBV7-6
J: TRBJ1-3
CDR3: CASSGDSNHGNTIYF
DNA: TGTGCCAGCAGCGGCGACAGTAATCACGGAAACACCATATATTTT

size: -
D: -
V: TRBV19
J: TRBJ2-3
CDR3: CASSIAGTDTQYF
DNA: TGTGCCAGTAGTATAGCGGGTACAGATACGCAGTATTTT

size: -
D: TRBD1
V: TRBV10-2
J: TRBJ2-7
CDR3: CASSLGQGVYEQYF
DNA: TGCGCCAGCAGTTTAGGACAGGGGGTGTACGAGCAGTACTTC

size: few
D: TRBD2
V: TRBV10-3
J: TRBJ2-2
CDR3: CAIRGLAGGELFF
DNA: TGTGCCATCAGGGGACTAGCTGGCGGGGAGCTGTTTTTT

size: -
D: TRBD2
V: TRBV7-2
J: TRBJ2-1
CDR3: CASSTGLAGSEQFF
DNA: TGTGCCAGCAGCACAGGACTAGCGGGGTCTGAGCAGTTCTTC

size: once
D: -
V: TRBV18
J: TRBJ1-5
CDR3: CASSLSRTGDNQPQHF
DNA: TGTGCCAGCTCCCTGTCGCGCACAGGCGACAATCAGCCCCAGCATTTT

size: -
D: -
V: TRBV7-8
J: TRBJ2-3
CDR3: CASSRFAGNTDTQYF
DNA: TGTGCCAGCAGCCGGTTCGCGGGTAACACAGATACGCAGTATTTT

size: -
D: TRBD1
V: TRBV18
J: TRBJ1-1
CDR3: CASSPQDRSLSNTEAFF
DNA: TGTGCCAGCTCACCGCAGGACAGGTCCTTATCGAACACTGAAGCTTTCTTT

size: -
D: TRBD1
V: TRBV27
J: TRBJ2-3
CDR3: CASSRLGTGDSTDTQYF
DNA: TGTGCCAGCAGTCGTTTGGGGACAGGGGACAGCACAGATACGCAGTATTTT

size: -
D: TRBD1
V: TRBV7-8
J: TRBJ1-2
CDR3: CASTLMGQHYGYTF
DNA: TGTGCCAGCACTTTGATGGGACAGCACTATGGCTACACCTTC

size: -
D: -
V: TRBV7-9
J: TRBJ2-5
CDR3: CASSPGITEYQETQYF
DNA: TGTGCCAGCAGCCCAGGAATAACAGAGTACCAAGAGACCCAGTACTTC

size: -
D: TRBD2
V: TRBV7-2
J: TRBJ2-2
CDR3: CAGQRGSRTGELFF
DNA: TGTGCCGGCCAGCGGGGGAGCCGGACCGGGGAGCTGTTTTTT

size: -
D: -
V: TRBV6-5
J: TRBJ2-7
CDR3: CASRPRGAGSYEQYF
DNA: TGTGCCAGCAGGCCTCGGGGAGCAGGCTCCTACGAGCAGTACTTC

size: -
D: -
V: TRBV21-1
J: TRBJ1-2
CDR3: CASSKAGGDHYGYTF
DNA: TGTGCCAGCAGCAAAGCGGGGGGGGACCACTATGGCTACACCTTC

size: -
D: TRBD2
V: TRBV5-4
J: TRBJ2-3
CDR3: CASSLGLAGGTDTQYF
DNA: TGTGCCAGCAGCTTGGGGCTAGCGGGGGGCACAGATACGCAGTATTTT

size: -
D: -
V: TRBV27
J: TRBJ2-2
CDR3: CASSRFILGELFF
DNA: TGTGCCAGCAGCCGGTTCATCCTCGGGGAGCTGTTTTTT

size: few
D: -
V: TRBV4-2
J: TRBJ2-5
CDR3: CASSQADYGGETQYF
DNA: TGTGCCAGCAGCCAAGCTGATTACGGGGGAGAGACCCAGTACTTC

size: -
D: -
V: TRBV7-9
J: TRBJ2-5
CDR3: CASSFRVETQYF
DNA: TGTGCCAGCAGCTTTCGAGTGGAGACCCAGTACTTC

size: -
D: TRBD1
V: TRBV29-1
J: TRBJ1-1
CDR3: CSVQGKGTEAFF
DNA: TGCAGCGTACAGGGGAAGGGCACTGAAGCTTTCTTT

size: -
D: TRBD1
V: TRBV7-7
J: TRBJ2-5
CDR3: CASSLDRGETQYF
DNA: TGTGCTAGCAGCTTAGACAGGGGGGAGACCCAGTACTTC

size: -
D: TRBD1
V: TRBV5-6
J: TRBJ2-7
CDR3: CASSSAGTGAYEQYF
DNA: TGTGCCAGCAGCTCCGCCGGGACAGGGGCCTACGAGCAGTACTTC

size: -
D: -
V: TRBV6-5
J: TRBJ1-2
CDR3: CASSYGGLYGYTF
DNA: TGTGCCAGCAGTTATGGAGGGCTATATGGCTACACCTTC

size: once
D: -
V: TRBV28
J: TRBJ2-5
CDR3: CATELGRQETQYF
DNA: TGTGCCACCGAGCTAGGGAGACAAGAGACCCAGTACTTC

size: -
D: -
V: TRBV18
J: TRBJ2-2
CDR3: CASSPPNPGTPIRGELFF
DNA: TGTGCCAGCTCACCCCCAAATCCGGGGACACCTATACGCGGGGAGCTGTTTTTT

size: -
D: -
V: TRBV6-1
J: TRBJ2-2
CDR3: CASREGTTLTGELFF
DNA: TGTGCCAGCAGGGAGGGGACCACCCTCACCGGGGAGCTGTTTTTT

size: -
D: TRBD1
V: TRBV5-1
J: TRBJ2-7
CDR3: CASSLGQGRYSYEQYF
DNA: TGCGCCAGCAGCTTGGGACAGGGACGATACTCCTACGAGCAGTACTTC

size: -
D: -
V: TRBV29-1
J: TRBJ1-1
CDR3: CSAPGQAHTEAFF
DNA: TGCAGCGCACCGGGACAAGCTCACACTGAAGCTTTCTTT

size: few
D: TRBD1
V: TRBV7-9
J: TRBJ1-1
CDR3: CASQQGGENTEAFF
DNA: TGTGCCAGCCAACAGGGGGGAGAGAACACTGAAGCTTTCTTT

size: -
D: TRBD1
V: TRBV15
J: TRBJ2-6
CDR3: CATAPGTGASGANVLTF
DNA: TGTGCCACGGCCCCTGGGACAGGGGCTTCTGGGGCCAACGTCCTGACTTTC